These 29 T cell receptor beta chains originate from one sample sequenced in a study of blood T cell repertoires in COVID-19. Only in-frame clones appear in the TCRdb table, and some are missing; sequencing was by immunoSEQ multiplex PCR. The sample yields about 71,000 clones, more than 80% seen once. Sequencing input: peripheral blood. These receptors were collected from a man younger than 45 with acute or convalescent COVID-19.

CDR3 sequence (DNA): TGTGCCAGCAGCCAAGGACAGGCCTATCCATACGAGCAGTACGTC. Its translation is CASSQGQAYPYEQYV. The chain couples TRBV14 to TRBJ2-7; tentatively, D is TRBD1 (6 bases). Deletions cut 1 base from V and 4 bases from J, with 14 bases between. The CDR3 sequence is 15 residues long. Germline V gene lookup returns CDR1 SGHDN and CDR2 FVKESK.

The chain employs TRBV19 and TRBJ1-2; D is possibly TRBD1 (6 bases). The CDR3 extends over 17 amino acids. CDR1 and CDR2 from the germline V gene are LNHDA and SQIVND (reference sequence). Trimming removed 7 bases from V and 2 bases from J, with 23 bases in between. The CDR3 DNA is TGTGCCAGTATTAGCCGGTTGACAGGTGGGGTGAACTATGGCTACACCTTC. Protein sequence: CASISRLTGGVNYGYTF.

About this clone: The junction and the germline gene differ at one end; a read error may be behind it. V gene TRBV7-2 combines with J gene TRBJ2-3, with TRBD2 matching over 10 bases. The CDR3 length is 17 residues. Germline loops: CDR1 SGHTA, CDR2 FQGNSA. The CDR3 protein is CASSSYPSGRSTDTQYF. CDR3 nucleotide sequence: TGTGCCAGCAGCTCCTACCCTAGCGGGAGAAGCACGGATACGCAGTATTTT. Looking up the rest from reference TRBV7-2 and TRBJ2-3 gives the full variable domain: GAGVSQSPSNKVTEKGKDVELRCDPISGHTALYWYRQSLGQGLEFLIYFQGNSAPDKSGLPSDRFSAERTGGSVSTLTIQRTQQEDSAVYLCASSSYPSGRSTDTQYFGPGTRLTVL.

The CDR3 DNA reads as TGTGCCAGCAGCTTAGGACTGACAGGGGGCGACGAGCAGTACTTC. Translation: CASSLGLTGGDEQYF. J is TRBJ2-7 and V is TRBV7-9; 10 bases map to TRBD1. CDR3 length: 15 residues. Germline CDR1 and CDR2: SEHNR and FQNEAQ (reference sequence). Trimming took 1 base from V and 5 from J; bases not matched to a gene: 5.

The CDR3 region is CATRWRVSTDTQYF. The CDR3, as DNA: TGTGCCACCCGCTGGCGGGTTAGCACAGATACGCAGTATTTT. The chain carries TRBV7-6 and TRBJ2-3, with D perhaps TRBD2 (5 bases). The CDR3 extends over 14 amino acids. Germline V CDR1 and CDR2: SGHVS, FNYEAQ. V was trimmed by 10 bases and J by 0 bases, leaving 14 bases between them.

In its sample, this clone was seen once. The genes are TRBV5-6 and TRBJ1-2; D is undetermined. Looked up from germline, CDR1 is SGHDT and CDR2 is YYEEEE. CDR3 length equals 16 residues. The V gene lost 1 base and the J gene lost 0 bases, with 13 bases spanning the gap. The CDR3: CASSLLGRTPNYGYTF. DNA of the CDR3: TGTGCCAGCAGCTTGTTAGGACGGACTCCTAACTATGGCTACACCTTC.

The chain uses TRBV18 and TRBJ1-6; 9 bases align to TRBD1. The CDR3 covers 15 residues. CDR1 and CDR2 from the germline V gene are KGHSH and LQKENI. V trimming: 1 base; J trimming: 10 bases; junction bases outside the gene matches: 5. In DNA form, the CDR3 reads TGTGCCAGCTCACCACGGCGGGACAGGGCCTCACCCCTCCACTTT. Encoded protein: CASSPRRDRASPLHF.

The chain employs TRBV10-3 and TRBJ2-5, with 7 bases fitting TRBD2. The CDR3 loop spans 13 amino acids. V shed 4 bases, J shed 4 bases, and the junction held 3 bases outside the gene matches. Germline loops: CDR1 ENHRY, CDR2 SYGVKD. The CDR3 region is CAISGRELETQYF. The CDR3 DNA sequence: TGTGCCATCAGTGGGCGGGAGTTAGAGACCCAGTACTTC.

J is TRBJ2-1 and V is TRBV19; 7 bases fit TRBD2. The trim removed 3 bases at V and 1 base at J, leaving 6 bases unmatched. The CDR3 sequence is 16 residues long. Germline lookup yields CDR1 LNHDA and CDR2 SQIVND (reference sequence). CDR3 sequence (DNA): TGTGCCAGTAGTATCTCCCTAGCGGCATCCTACAATGAGCAGTTCTTC. Protein: CASSISLAASYNEQFF.

The chain joins TRBV6-6 to TRBJ2-7; 7 positions match TRBD2. CDR3 length equals 16 residues. CDR1 is MNHNY and CDR2 is SVGAGI in the germline V gene (reference sequence). V shed 5 bases, J shed 2 bases, and the junction held 12 bases outside the gene matches. The CDR3: CASSRRSSGGPYEQYF. DNA for the CDR3: TGTGCCAGCAGTCGACGCTCTAGCGGTGGTCCCTACGAGCAGTACTTC.

V usage is TRBV2 and J usage is TRBJ2-5, with D maybe TRBD1 (6 bases). Trimming pared 8 bases from V and 3 bases from J, leaving 10 bases between. The CDR3 runs to 12 residues. CDR1 and CDR2 from the germline V gene are SNHLY and FYNNEI. CDR3: CASQRTEETQYF. In DNA, the CDR3 is TGTGCCAGCCAAAGGACAGAAGAGACCCAGTACTTC. Full variable domain (rest looked up from reference TRBV2 and TRBJ2-5): EPEVTQTPSHQVTQMGQEVILRCVPISNHLYFYWYRQILGQKVEFLVSFYNNEISEKSEIFDDQFSVERPDGSNFTLKIRSTKLEDSAMYFCASQRTEETQYFGPGTRLLVL.

The genes are TRBV6-1 and TRBJ1-2; the match to TRBD1 covers 7 bases. The CDR3 length is 15 residues. V dropped 1 base and J dropped 4; count of bases not matched to a gene: 6. CDR1 and CDR2 (germline): MNHNS, SASEGT. CDR3 in amino acids: CASSEGGTESYGYTF. For the CDR3, the DNA is TGTGCCAGCAGTGAAGGAGGGACAGAAAGCTATGGCTACACCTTC.

This sequence joins TRBV3-1 (or the pseudogene TRBV3-2) and TRBJ2-1; D gene uncertain. CDR3 length equals 17 residues. Germline values: CDR1 LGHDT, CDR2 YNNKEL (reference sequence). Trimming pared 0 bases from V and 0 bases from J, leaving 12 bases between. CDR3: CASSQDRLVSSYNEQFF. CDR3 sequence (DNA): TGTGCCAGCAGCCAAGATCGCCTAGTCAGCTCCTACAATGAGCAGTTCTTC.

This chain connects TRBV27 to TRBJ2-1, with D unclear. The CDR3 consists of 11 residues. Deletions cut 6 bases from V and 4 bases from J, with 4 bases between. Germline values: CDR1 MNHEY, CDR2 SMNVEV (reference sequence). This CDR3 is CASRQYNEQFF. The CDR3 nucleotides are TGTGCCAGCAGACAATACAATGAGCAGTTCTTC.

The rearrangement links TRBV18 to TRBJ1-4; D is unresolved. Germline CDR1 and CDR2: KGHSH and LQKENI. The CDR3 is 16 residues long. Trimming cost V 2 bases and J 0 bases, with 10 bases left between them. In DNA form, the CDR3 reads TGTGCCAGCTCACCAACGAGCCCCACAACTAATGAAAAACTGTTTTTT. Amino acid sequence: CASSPTSPTTNEKLFF.

This chain connects TRBV18 to TRBJ2-7; D remains ambiguous. The CDR3 covers 15 residues. The V and J ends lost 2 bases and 1 base respectively, with 12 bases between them. The germline gives CDR1 KGHSH, CDR2 LQKENI. DNA of the CDR3: TGTGCCAGCTCACCAGTCCGAGACACTTCCTACGAGCAGTACGTC. Encoded protein: CASSPVRDTSYEQYV.

The chain joins TRBV18 to TRBJ1-1; 7 bases match TRBD1. With 3 bases clipped from V and 0 bases from J, the junction kept 10 bases outside the gene matches. CDR1 is KGHSH, CDR2 LQKENI, per germline. The CDR3 consists of 17 residues. This CDR3 reads CASSPRTGPIMNTEAFF. CDR3 bases: TGTGCCAGCTCACCTCGGACAGGACCGATCATGAACACTGAAGCTTTCTTT.

This clone was detected once. The chain has TRBV5-1 and TRBJ2-4, with 10 positions matching TRBD1. The CDR3 sequence is 18 residues long. J lost 0 bases, V lost 1 base, and 7 bases had no gene match. Germline-derived CDR1 and CDR2 are SGHRS and YFSETQ. In DNA, the CDR3 is TGCGCCAGCAGCTTGACCGGGACAGGGGCGTCAGCCAAAAACATTCAGTACTTC. Residues: CASSLTGTGASAKNIQYF.

The chain carries TRBV6-6 and TRBJ2-5; TRBD2 agrees at 8 bases. The CDR3 has 16 amino acids. Germline V gives CDR1 MNHNY, CDR2 SVGAGI (reference sequence). Trimming took 5 bases from V and 2 from J; bases not matched to a gene: 10. The CDR3 sequence is CASSRIPLAGQETQYF. Written as DNA, the CDR3 is TGTGCCAGCAGTCGAATCCCATTAGCGGGGCAAGAGACCCAGTACTTC.

In this sample, this clone turned up a few times. The genes are TRBV4-1 and TRBJ1-2, with D perhaps matching TRBD1 (5 bases). The length of the CDR3 is 15 residues. Trimming left V 0 bases short and J 1 base short, with 9 bases between. The germline gives CDR1 MGHRA, CDR2 YSYEKL. The CDR3 DNA reads TGCGCCAGCAGCCAAGAACAGGAAAGTAACTATGGCTACACCTTC. Protein product: CASSQEQESNYGYTF.

This chain joins TRBV28 and TRBJ1-4; a weak D match, TRBD1 (5 bases). V lost 11 bases and J 2 bases, leaving 15 bases between the germline ends. The CDR3 length is 14 residues. CDR1 is MDHEN, CDR2 SYDVKM, per germline. CDR3 in amino acids: CAAKGDATNEKLFF. CDR3 in DNA: TGTGCCGCCAAAGGGGATGCCACTAATGAAAAACTGTTTTTT.

The chain has TRBV5-1 and TRBJ1-2, with 12 bases lining up with TRBD1. The CDR3 is 16 residues long. The V and J ends lost 4 bases and 1 base, in that order; junction bases with no gene match: 5. Germline CDR1 and CDR2: SGHRS and YFSETQ. This CDR3 reads CASSRGQGAFNYGYTF. CDR3 DNA sequence: TGCGCCAGCAGCAGGGGACAGGGGGCCTTTAACTATGGCTACACCTTC. Looking up the rest from reference TRBV5-1 and TRBJ1-2 gives the full variable domain: KAGVTQTPRYLIKTRGQQVTLSCSPISGHRSVSWYQQTPGQGLQFLFEYFSETQRNKGNFPGRFSGRQFSNSRSEMNVSTLELGDSALYLCASSRGQGAFNYGYTFGSGTRLTVV.

This clone was observed a single time. This sequence joins TRBV18 and TRBJ1-5; D perhaps matches TRBD1 (6 bases). The CDR3 extends over 14 amino acids. V gave up 0 bases and J gave up 5 bases, with 8 bases separating them. Germline CDR1 KGHSH, CDR2 LQKENI. The CDR3 region has the DNA TGTGCCAGCTCACCACCAGGGGGATATCAGCCCCAGCATTTT. It is translated as CASSPPGGYQPQHF.

The CDR3 DNA reads as TGCGCCAGCAGCGCGACCCAGGACATAATCGGCTACACCTTC. It yields the protein CASSATQDIIGYTF. The chain has TRBV10-1 and TRBJ1-2; tentative D call: TRBD1 (5 bases). This CDR3 is 14 amino acids long. The germline V gene encodes CDR1 WNHNN and CDR2 SYGVQD (reference sequence). Trimming cost V 6 bases and J 8 bases, with 19 bases left between them.

This chain connects TRBV27 to TRBJ2-1; TRBD1 aligns across 8 bases. Trimming removed 5 bases from V and 7 bases from J; junction bases left unmatched: 13. CDR1 is MNHEY, CDR2 SMNVEV, per germline (reference sequence). The CDR3 spans 16 residues. Here the CDR3 DNA reads TGTGCCAGCAGTATCACAATCCCAGGGGGCGAGAATGAGCAGTTCTTC. This gives the protein CASSITIPGGENEQFF.

The rearrangement links TRBV7-9 to TRBJ2-7; TRBD1 matches at 11 bases. CDR1 is SEHNR and CDR2 is FQNEAQ in the germline V gene (reference sequence). V was pared by 3 bases and J by 5 bases, with 3 bases of the junction left unmatched. This CDR3 has 14 residues. The CDR3 DNA sequence: TGTGCCAGCAGCTTGGGACAGGGGGGGCACGAGCAGTACTTC. This translates into CASSLGQGGHEQYF.

In this sample, this clone turned up a few times. The same CDR3 is also encoded by other DNA sequences in this sample. The chain joins TRBV4-2 to TRBJ2-7, with 7 nucleotides matching TRBD1. Unmatched junction bases numbered 2, after V lost 0 bases and J lost 0 bases. This CDR3 comprises 15 residues. Germline CDR1 LGHNA, CDR2 YNFKEQ. The CDR3 DNA is TGTGCCAGCAGCCAAGAAGGGGGCCGCTCCTACGAGCAGTACTTC. As protein: CASSQEGGRSYEQYF.

The count of this clone is one. V gene TRBV9 combines with J gene TRBJ2-1; 8 positions agree with TRBD2. V dropped 3 bases and J dropped 7; count of bases not matched to a gene: 15. Germline CDR1 SGDLS, CDR2 YYNGEE. The CDR3 totals 17 residues. The CDR3 here is CASSGAIIGTRSNEQFF. CDR3 nucleotides: TGTGCCAGCAGCGGGGCAATTATCGGGACTAGGAGTAATGAGCAGTTCTTC.

In this sample, this clone turned up once. V gene TRBV3-1 (or the pseudogene TRBV3-2) combines with J gene TRBJ2-3, with 10 bases fitting TRBD2. From germline, CDR1 is LGHDT and CDR2 YNNKEL (reference sequence). With 4 bases clipped from V and 3 bases from J, the junction kept 7 bases outside the gene matches. This CDR3 has 16 amino acids. CDR3 loop: CASSRGGLATTDTQYF. DNA of the CDR3: TGTGCCAGCAGCCGAGGGGGACTAGCGACTACAGATACGCAGTATTTT.